This entry is about one T cell receptor (beta chain). The junction differs from germline at one of its ends, possibly a read error. This specimen comes from a study of cytomegalovirus exposure and HLA in healthy donors. The CDR3 length is 11 residues. Germline values: CDR1 SEHNR, CDR2 FQNEAQ (reference sequence). Researchers ran the PCR with 60 Vbeta and 13 Jbeta primers. Repertoires were generated with immunoSEQ multiplex PCR, while TCRdb's copy carries only in-frame clones and drops some. The sample lists about 200,000 clones; 65% to 90% were seen once. This chain uses TRBV7-9 with TRBJ2-7; a weak D match, TRBD1 (5 bases). The clonotype was recovered from a woman aged 25 to 39 in good health and CMV-seronegative. Sequencing used PBMCs. The CDR3 loop is CSSSPNREQYF. The CDR3 DNA is TGTTCCAGCAGCCCCAACAGGGAGCAGTACTTC.